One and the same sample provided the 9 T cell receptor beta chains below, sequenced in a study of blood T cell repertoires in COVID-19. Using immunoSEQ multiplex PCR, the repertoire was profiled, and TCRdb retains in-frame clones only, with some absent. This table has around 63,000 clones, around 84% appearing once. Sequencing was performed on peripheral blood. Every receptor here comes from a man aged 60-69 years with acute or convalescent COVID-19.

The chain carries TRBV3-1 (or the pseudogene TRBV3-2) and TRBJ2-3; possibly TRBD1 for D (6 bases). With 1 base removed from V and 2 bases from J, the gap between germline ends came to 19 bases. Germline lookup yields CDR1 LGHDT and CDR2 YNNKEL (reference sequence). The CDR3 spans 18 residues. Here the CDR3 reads CASSQVILGQLNTDTQYF. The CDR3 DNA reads TGTGCCAGCAGCCAAGTTATTTTAGGACAGCTTAACACAGATACGCAGTATTTT.

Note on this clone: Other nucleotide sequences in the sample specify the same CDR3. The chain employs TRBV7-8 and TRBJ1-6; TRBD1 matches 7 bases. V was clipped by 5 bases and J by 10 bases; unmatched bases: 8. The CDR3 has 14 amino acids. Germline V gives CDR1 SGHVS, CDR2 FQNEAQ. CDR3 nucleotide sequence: TGTGCCAGCAGCCCAACAGGGGCAAGGTCACCCCTCCACTTT. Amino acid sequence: CASSPTGARSPLHF. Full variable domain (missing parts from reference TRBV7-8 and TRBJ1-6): GAGVSQSPRYKVAKRGQDVALRCDPISGHVSLFWYQQALGQGPEFLTYFQNEAQLDKSGLPSDRFFAERPEGSVSTLKIQRTQQEDSAVYLCASSPTGARSPLHFGNGTRLTVT.

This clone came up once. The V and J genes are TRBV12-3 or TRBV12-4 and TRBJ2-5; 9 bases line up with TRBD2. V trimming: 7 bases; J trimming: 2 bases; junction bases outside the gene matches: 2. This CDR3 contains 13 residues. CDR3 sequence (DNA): TGTGCCAGCACCAGCGGGGGGCAAGAGACCCAGTACTTC. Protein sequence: CASTSGGQETQYF.

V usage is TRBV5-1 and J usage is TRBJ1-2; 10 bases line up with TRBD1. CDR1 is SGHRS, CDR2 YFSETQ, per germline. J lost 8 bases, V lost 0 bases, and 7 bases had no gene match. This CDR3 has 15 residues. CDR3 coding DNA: TGCGCCAGCAGCTTGGGACAGGGGGCTCTAGAAGGCTACACCTTC. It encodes CASSLGQGALEGYTF.

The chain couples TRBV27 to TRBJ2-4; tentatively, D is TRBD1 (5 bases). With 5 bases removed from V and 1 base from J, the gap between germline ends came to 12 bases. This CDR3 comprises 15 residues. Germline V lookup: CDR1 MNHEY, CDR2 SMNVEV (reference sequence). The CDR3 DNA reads TGTGCCAGCAGTGAGTGGGGCGCCGCCAAAAACATTCAGTACTTC. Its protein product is CASSEWGAAKNIQYF.

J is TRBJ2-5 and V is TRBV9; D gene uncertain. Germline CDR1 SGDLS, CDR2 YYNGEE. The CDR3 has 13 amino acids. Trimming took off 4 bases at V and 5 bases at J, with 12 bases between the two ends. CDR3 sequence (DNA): TGTGCCAGCAGCCCTCACCCGCGGGAGACCCAGTACTTC. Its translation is CASSPHPRETQYF.

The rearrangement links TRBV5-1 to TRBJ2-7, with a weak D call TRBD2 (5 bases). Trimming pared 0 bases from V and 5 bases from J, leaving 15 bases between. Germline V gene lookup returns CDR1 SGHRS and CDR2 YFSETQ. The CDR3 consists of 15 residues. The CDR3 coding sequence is TGCGCCAGCAGCTTGGAGTCGGGGTCGACCCACGAGCAGTACTTC. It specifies CASSLESGSTHEQYF.

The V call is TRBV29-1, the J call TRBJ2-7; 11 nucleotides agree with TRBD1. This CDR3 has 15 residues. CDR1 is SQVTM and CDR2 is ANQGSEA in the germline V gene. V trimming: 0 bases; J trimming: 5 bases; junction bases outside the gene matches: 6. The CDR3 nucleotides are TGCAGCGTTGAAGAACCGGGACAGGGGGGCAACGAGCAGTACTTC. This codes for CSVEEPGQGGNEQYF.

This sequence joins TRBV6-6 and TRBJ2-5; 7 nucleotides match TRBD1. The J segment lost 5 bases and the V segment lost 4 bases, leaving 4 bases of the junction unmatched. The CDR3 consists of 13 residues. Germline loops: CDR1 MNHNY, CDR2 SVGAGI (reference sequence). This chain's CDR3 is CASSSQGTETQYF. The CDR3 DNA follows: TGTGCCAGCAGTTCACAGGGGACGGAGACCCAGTACTTC.